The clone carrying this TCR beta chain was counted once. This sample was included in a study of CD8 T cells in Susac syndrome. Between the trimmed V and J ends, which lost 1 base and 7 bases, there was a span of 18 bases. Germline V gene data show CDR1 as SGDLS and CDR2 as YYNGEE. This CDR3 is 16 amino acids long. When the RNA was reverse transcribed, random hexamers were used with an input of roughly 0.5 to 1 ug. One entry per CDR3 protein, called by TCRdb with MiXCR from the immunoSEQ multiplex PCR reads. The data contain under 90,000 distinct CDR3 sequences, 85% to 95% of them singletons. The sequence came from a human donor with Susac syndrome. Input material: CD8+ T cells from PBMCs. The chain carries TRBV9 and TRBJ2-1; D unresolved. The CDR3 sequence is CASSVHGGEQWNEQFF. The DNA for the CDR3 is TGTGCCAGCAGCGTACACGGCGGAGAACAATGGAATGAGCAGTTCTTC.